This T cell receptor (beta chain) was sequenced in a study of blood T cell repertoires in COVID-19. CDR1 and CDR2 (germline): LNHDA, SQIVND (reference sequence). This CDR3 has 15 amino acids. V dropped 7 bases and J dropped 4; count of bases not matched to a gene: 5. Some clones are missing from TCRdb's copy, which holds only in-frame ones; the method was immunoSEQ multiplex PCR. This table has roughly 240,000 clones, about nine tenths appearing once. The sequencing sample was made of peripheral blood. This sequence originates from a woman in her fifties or sixties who had recovered from COVID-19. The chain recombines TRBV19 with TRBJ2-1, with 12 nucleotides matching TRBD2. CDR3 nucleotide sequence: TGTGCCAGTATAATGACTAGCGGGGGTTACAATGAGCAGTTCTTC. This gives the protein CASIMTSGGYNEQFF.